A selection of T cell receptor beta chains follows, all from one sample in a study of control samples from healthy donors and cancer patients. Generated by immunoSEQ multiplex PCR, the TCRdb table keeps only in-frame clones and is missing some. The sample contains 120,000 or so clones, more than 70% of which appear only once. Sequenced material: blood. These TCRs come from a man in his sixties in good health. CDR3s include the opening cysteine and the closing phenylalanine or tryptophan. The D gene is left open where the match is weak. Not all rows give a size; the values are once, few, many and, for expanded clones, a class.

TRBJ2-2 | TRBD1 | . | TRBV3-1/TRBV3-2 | CASSLNQGANTGELFF | TGTGCCAGCAGCCTTAATCAGGGGGCGAACACCGGGGAGCTGTTTTTT
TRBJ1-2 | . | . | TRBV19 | CATTDGDNYGYTF | TGTGCCACCACGGACGGGGATAACTATGGCTACACCTTC
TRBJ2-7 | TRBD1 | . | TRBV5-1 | CASSLGFGTVPYEQYF | TGCGCCAGCAGCTTAGGTTTCGGGACAGTGCCTTACGAGCAGTACTTC
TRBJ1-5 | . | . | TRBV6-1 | CASSETRDYSLLGQPQHF | TGTGCCAGCAGTGAGACGCGGGACTATTCCCTTTTGGGTCAGCCCCAGCATTTT
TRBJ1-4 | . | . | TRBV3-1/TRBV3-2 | CATGTSPNEKLFF | TGTGCCACCGGGACATCTCCTAATGAAAAACTGTTTTTT
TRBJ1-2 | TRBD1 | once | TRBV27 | CASSLSGTDGGYTF | TGTGCCAGCAGTTTATCGGGGACAGATGGAGGCTACACCTTC
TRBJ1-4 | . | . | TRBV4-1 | CASSQGTGLTNEKLFF | TGCGCCAGCAGCCAGGGTACAGGCTTAACAAATGAAAAACTGTTTTTT
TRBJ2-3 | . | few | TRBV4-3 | CASSQTAGSTDTQYF | TGCGCCAGCAGCCAAACGGCGGGGAGCACAGATACGCAGTATTTT
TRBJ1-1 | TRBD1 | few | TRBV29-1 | CSAHTQGYTEAFF | TGCAGCGCCCATACACAGGGGTATACTGAAGCTTTCTTT
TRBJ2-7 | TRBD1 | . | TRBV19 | CASSNPGQGREQYF | TGTGCCAGTAGTAATCCGGGACAGGGGCGCGAGCAGTACTTC
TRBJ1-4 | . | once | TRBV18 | CASSPSVGPNEKLFF | TGTGCCAGCTCACCATCTGTCGGACCTAATGAAAAACTGTTTTTT
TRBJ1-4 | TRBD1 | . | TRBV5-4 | CASSLSGQGNEKLFF | TGTGCCAGCAGCTTGTCGGGACAGGGTAATGAAAAACTGTTTTTT
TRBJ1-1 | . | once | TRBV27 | CASSLLVNTEAFF | TGTGCCAGCAGTTTATTAGTGAACACTGAAGCTTTCTTT
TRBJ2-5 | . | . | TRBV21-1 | CASRWDRVRQETQYF | TGTGCCAGCAGATGGGACAGGGTACGGCAAGAGACCCAGTACTTC
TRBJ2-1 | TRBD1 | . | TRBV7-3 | CASSLAGTGVGGEQFF | TGTGCCAGCAGCTTAGCCGGGACAGGGGTTGGCGGAGAGCAGTTCTTC
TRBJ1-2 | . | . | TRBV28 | CASSGGRWGNYGYTF | TGTGCCAGCAGTGGGGGCCGGTGGGGTAACTATGGCTACACCTTC
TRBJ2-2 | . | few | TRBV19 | CASQETANTGELFF | TGTGCCAGTCAGGAGACAGCGAACACCGGGGAGCTGTTTTTT
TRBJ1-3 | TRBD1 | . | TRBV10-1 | CASSGQGSSGNTIYF | TGCGCCAGCAGTGGACAGGGCAGCTCTGGAAACACCATATATTTT
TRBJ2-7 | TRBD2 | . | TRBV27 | CASSWGGLQTSPYEQYF | TGTGCCAGCAGTTGGGGGGGACTACAGACGTCCCCCTACGAGCAGTACTTC
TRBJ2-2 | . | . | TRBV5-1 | CASSFWRLNTGELFF | TGCGCCAGCAGCTTCTGGCGACTAAACACCGGGGAGCTGTTTTTT
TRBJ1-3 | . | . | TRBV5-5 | CASSPGYSGNTIYF | TGTGCCAGCAGCCCAGGATACTCTGGAAACACCATATATTTT
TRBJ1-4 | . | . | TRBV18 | CASSPMGTNEKLFF | TGTGCCAGCTCACCAATGGGAACTAATGAAAAACTGTTTTTT
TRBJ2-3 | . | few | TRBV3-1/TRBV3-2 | CASSHGYLSTDTQYF | TGTGCCAGCAGCCACGGGTACCTTAGCACAGATACGCAGTATTTT
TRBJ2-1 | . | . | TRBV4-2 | CASTSPLNNEQFF | TGTGCCAGCACGAGCCCCCTGAACAATGAGCAGTTCTTC
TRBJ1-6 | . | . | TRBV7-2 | CASSLETRTVNSPLHF | TGTGCCAGCAGCTTAGAAACCCGGACGGTGAATTCACCCCTCCACTTT
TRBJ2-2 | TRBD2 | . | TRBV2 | CASSDGTSGGLAGELFF | TGTGCCAGCAGTGATGGTACTAGCGGGGGTCTCGCCGGGGAGCTGTTTTTT
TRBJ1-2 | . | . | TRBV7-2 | CASSLDSSVNYGYTF | TGTGCCAGCAGCTTAGATAGTTCGGTGAACTATGGCTACACCTTC
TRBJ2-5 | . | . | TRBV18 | CASSPVGSETQYF | TGTGCCAGCTCACCAGTCGGATCAGAGACCCAGTACTTC
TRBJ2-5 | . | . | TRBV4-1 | CASSQERQGMFETQYF | TGCGCCAGCAGCCAAGAAAGGCAGGGGATGTTTGAGACCCAGTACTTC
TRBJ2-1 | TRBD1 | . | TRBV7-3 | CASSTEPGTGLSSYNEQFF | TGTGCCAGCAGCACCGAACCCGGGACAGGGTTGAGCTCCTACAATGAGCAGTTCTTC
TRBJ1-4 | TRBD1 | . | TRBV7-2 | CASSQSSGGLGEKLFF | TGTGCCAGCAGCCAGAGTTCAGGGGGCCTCGGTGAAAAACTGTTTTTT
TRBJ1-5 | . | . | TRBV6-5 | CASRHMENSNQPQHF | TGTGCCAGCCGCCATATGGAGAATAGCAATCAGCCCCAGCATTTT
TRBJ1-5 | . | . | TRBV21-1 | CASPHPGDSAVTEYSNQPQHF | TGTGCCAGTCCTCACCCCGGGGACAGTGCTGTAACCGAGTATAGCAATCAGCCCCAGCATTTT
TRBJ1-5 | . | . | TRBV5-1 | CASSSGQPGQPQHF | TGCGCCAGCAGCTCAGGACAGCCGGGTCAGCCCCAGCATTTT
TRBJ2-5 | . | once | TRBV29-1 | CSVAGEVTGSQETQYF | TGCAGCGTTGCTGGGGAGGTTACAGGGTCCCAAGAGACCCAGTACTTC
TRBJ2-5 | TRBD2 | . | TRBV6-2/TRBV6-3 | CASSYGISGGTQETQYF | TGTGCCAGCAGTTACGGTATAAGCGGGGGGACTCAAGAGACCCAGTACTTC